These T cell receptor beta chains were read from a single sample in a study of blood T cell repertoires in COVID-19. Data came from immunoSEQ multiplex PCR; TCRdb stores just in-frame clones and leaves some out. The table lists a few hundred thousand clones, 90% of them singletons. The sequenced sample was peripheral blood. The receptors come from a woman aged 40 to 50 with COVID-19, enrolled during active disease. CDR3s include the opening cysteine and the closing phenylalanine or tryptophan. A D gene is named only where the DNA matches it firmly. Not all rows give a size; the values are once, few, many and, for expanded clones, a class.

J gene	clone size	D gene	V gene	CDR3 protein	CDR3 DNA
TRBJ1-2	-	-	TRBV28	CASSTSRGGKGYTF	TGTGCCAGCAGTACATCTCGGGGGGGTAAAGGCTACACCTTC
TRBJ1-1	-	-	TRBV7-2	CASSLLGSMNTEAFF	TGTGCCAGCAGCTTATTGGGCAGCATGAACACTGAAGCTTTCTTT
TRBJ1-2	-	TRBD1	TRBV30	CAWSRDSVGGYTF	TGTGCCTGGAGTAGGGACAGTGTGGGTGGCTACACCTTC
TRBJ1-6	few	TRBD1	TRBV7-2	CASSFRQGYNSPLHF	TGTGCCAGCAGCTTTAGACAGGGGTATAATTCACCCCTCCACTTT
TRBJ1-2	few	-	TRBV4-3	CASSLIRTANYGYTF	TGCGCCAGCAGCCTCATTCGGACAGCTAACTATGGCTACACCTTC
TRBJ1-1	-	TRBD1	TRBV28	CASSLPGGTEAFF	TGTGCCAGCAGTTTACCAGGGGGCACTGAAGCTTTCTTT
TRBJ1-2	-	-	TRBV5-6	CASSSLLQDYGYTF	TGTGCCAGCAGCTCCCTGTTGCAGGACTATGGCTACACCTTC
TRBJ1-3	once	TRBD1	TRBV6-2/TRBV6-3	CASSQQGASGNTIYF	TGTGCCAGCAGTCAACAGGGGGCCTCGGGAAACACCATATATTTT
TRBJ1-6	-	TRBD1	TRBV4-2	CASSQEPRQGAGSPLHF	TGTGCCAGCAGCCAAGAACCCCGACAGGGTGCGGGTTCACCCCTCCACTTT
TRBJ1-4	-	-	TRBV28	CASSFYQGGVKLFF	TGTGCCAGCAGTTTCTATCAGGGAGGGGTAAAACTGTTTTTT
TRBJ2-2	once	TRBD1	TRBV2	CASRPGTGDTGELFF	TGTGCCAGCAGGCCCGGGACAGGGGACACCGGGGAGCTGTTTTTT
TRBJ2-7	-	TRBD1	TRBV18	CASSPGQGSLEQYF	TGTGCCAGCTCACCGGGACAGGGCTCCCTCGAGCAGTACTTC
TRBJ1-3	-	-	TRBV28	CASSLLGGPSGNTIYF	TGTGCCAGCAGTTTGTTGGGGGGTCCCTCTGGAAACACCATATATTTT
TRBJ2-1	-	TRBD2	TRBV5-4	CASRGAGTSGSYNEQFF	TGTGCCAGCAGGGGAGCAGGGACTAGCGGTTCCTACAATGAGCAGTTCTTC
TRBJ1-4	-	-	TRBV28	CASREGGEKLFF	TGTGCCAGCAGGGAGGGCGGTGAAAAACTGTTTTTT
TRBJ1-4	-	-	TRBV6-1	CASSEAVDARQFF	TGTGCCAGCAGTGAAGCTGTAGATGCCCGCCAGTTTTTT
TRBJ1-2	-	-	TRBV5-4	CASSRRGQGGYGYTF	TGTGCCAGCAGCCGAAGAGGCCAGGGTGGCTATGGCTACACCTTC
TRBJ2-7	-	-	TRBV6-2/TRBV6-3	CASSYSGPGAPTISYEQYF	TGTGCCAGCAGTTACTCTGGTCCAGGGGCCCCGACGATCTCCTACGAGCAGTACTTC
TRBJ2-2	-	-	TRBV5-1	CASSLARGGGELFF	TGCGCCAGCAGCTTAGCCAGGGGCGGCGGGGAGCTGTTTTTT
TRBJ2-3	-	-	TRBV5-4	CASSQLLGPTDTQYF	TGTGCCAGCAGCCAATTACTAGGCCCGACAGATACGCAGTATTTT
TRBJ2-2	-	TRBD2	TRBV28	CASSLFGGVPGELFF	TGTGCCAGCAGTTTATTTGGGGGGGTCCCCGGGGAGCTGTTTTTT
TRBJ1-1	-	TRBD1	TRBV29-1	CSVLDRGKTEAFF	TGCAGCGTCCTCGACAGGGGAAAGACTGAAGCTTTCTTT
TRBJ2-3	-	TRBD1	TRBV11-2	CASSFKSPGTGRADTQYF	TGTGCCAGCAGCTTTAAATCCCCCGGGACAGGCCGAGCGGATACGCAGTATTTT
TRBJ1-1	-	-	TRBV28	CASSPNQGRGTEAFF	TGTGCCAGCAGTCCAAACCAGGGCCGGGGGACTGAAGCTTTCTTT
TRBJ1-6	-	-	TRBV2	CASSEARDSPLHF	TGTGCCAGCAGTGAAGCGCGAGATTCACCCCTCCACTTT
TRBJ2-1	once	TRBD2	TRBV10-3	CAISEQAPGLAGDNEQFF	TGTGCCATCAGTGAGCAAGCCCCGGGACTAGCGGGAGACAATGAGCAGTTCTTC
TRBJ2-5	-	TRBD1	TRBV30	CALELGQGQETQYF	TGTGCCTTGGAGTTGGGACAGGGACAAGAGACCCAGTACTTC
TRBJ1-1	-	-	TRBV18	CASSPQGIEAFF	TGTGCCAGCTCACCCCAGGGTATTGAAGCTTTCTTT
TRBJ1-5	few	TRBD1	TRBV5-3	CARSWGQGCQPQHF	TGTGCCAGAAGCTGGGGACAGGGATGCCAGCCCCAGCATTTT
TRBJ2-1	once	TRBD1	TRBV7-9	CASIGGRGLWNEQFF	TGTGCCAGCATCGGTGGCAGGGGGCTTTGGAATGAGCAGTTCTTC
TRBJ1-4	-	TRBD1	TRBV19	CASSTGQGGGEKLFF	TGTGCCAGTAGTACGGGACAGGGTGGCGGGGAAAAACTGTTTTTT
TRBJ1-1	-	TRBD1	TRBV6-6	CASSYSQGAGEAFF	TGTGCCAGCAGTTACTCGCAGGGGGCGGGTGAAGCTTTCTTT
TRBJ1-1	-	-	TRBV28	CASSFNTEAFF	TGTGCCAGCAGCTTTAACACTGAAGCTTTCTTT
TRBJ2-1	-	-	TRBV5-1	CASSSSAAYNEQFF	TGCGCCAGCAGCTCCTCGGCGGCCTACAATGAGCAGTTCTTC
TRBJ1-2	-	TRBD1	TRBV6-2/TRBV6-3	CASSSDRGINYGYTF	TGTGCCAGCAGTTCCGACAGGGGAATTAACTATGGCTACACCTTC
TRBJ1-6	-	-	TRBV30	CAWSATGGPLHF	TGTGCCTGGAGTGCGACAGGTGGGCCCCTCCACTTT
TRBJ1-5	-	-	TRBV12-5	CASGTNQPQHF	TGTGCTAGTGGAACAAATCAGCCCCAGCATTTT
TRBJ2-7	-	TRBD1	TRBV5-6	CASSLTGVGEQYF	TGTGCCAGCAGCTTGACAGGGGTTGGCGAGCAGTACTTC
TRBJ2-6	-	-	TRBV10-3	CAISEAESSSGANVLTF	TGTGCCATCAGTGAGGCAGAATCAAGCTCTGGGGCCAACGTCCTGACTTTC
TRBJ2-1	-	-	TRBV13	CASIKGGDFSYNEQFF	TGTGCCAGCATCAAAGGTGGGGACTTTTCCTACAATGAGCAGTTCTTC
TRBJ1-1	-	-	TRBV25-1	CATIAQRSGSTEAFF	TGTGCCACCATCGCTCAGAGGTCCGGTAGCACTGAAGCTTTCTTT